These 17 T cell receptor beta chains were all obtained from the same sample, sequenced in a study of T cells after yellow fever vaccination. TCRdb re-called the 5' RACE reads with MiXCR, one entry per CDR3 protein. The sample lists 300,000 to 400,000 distinct CDR3 sequences; roughly a tenth were seen once. The sequencing used CD4+ T cells sorted from PBMCs, collected 45 days after the yellow fever booster vaccination. These receptors were collected from a man aged 18 to 29 who received the YFV17D yellow fever vaccine.

This clonotype occurred a few times. V and J are TRBV5-3 and TRBJ2-3; weak D call: TRBD2 (5 bases). TRBV5-3 counts as an open reading frame of uncertain function. V lost 4 bases and J 1 base, leaving 19 bases between the germline ends. The CDR3 is made up of 17 amino acids. CDR3 sequence reads: CARSAALDLWGTDTQYF. In DNA, the CDR3 is TGTGCCAGAAGCGCTGCACTGGACTTATGGGGCACAGATACGCAGTATTTT.

This chain joins TRBV7-9 and TRBJ2-5; 7 nucleotides line up with TRBD2. The germline V gene has CDR1 SEHNR and CDR2 FQNEAQ (reference sequence). The CDR3 has 14 amino acids. V dropped 5 bases and J dropped 5; count of bases not matched to a gene: 8. In DNA form, the CDR3 reads TGTGCCAGCAGCGTCCGACTAGCCCGGGAGACCCAGTACTTC. Protein sequence: CASSVRLARETQYF. The whole variable domain, filled in from reference TRBV7-9 and TRBJ2-5, reads DTGVSQNPRHKITKRGQNVTFRCDPISEHNRLYWYRQTLGQGPEFLTYFQNEAQLEKSRLLSDRFSAERPKGSFSTLEIQRTEQGDSAMYLCASSVRLARETQYFGPGTRLLVL.

In its sample, this clonotype was seen many times. CDR3 protein: CASSQDLQGVETQYF. The CDR3 DNA is TGTGCCAGCAGCCAAGATCTGCAGGGGGTAGAGACCCAGTACTTC. The chain carries TRBV3-1 and TRBJ2-5, with 7 bases lining up with TRBD1. CDR3 size: 15 residues. Germline loops: CDR1 LGHDT, CDR2 YNNKEL (reference sequence). With 0 bases clipped from V and 4 bases from J, the junction kept 5 bases outside the gene matches.

The sample holds a few counts of this clonotype. The rearrangement links TRBV6-8 to TRBJ2-4, with D hard to call. Germline loops: CDR1 MNHGY, CDR2 SAAAGT. The CDR3 is 16 amino acids. V shed 4 bases and J shed 0 bases, with 13 bases lying between them. The CDR3 loop reads CASSSLCGVAKNIQYF. CDR3 DNA sequence: TGTGCCAGCAGTTCCCTTTGTGGGGTAGCCAAAAACATTCAGTACTTC.

This clonotype was recorded a few times. The V gene is TRBV12-3 or TRBV12-4, the J gene TRBJ2-5; either TRBD1 or TRBD2 may supply D (6 bases each). Trimming shortened V by 2 bases and J by 4 bases, and 14 bases separated the two germline ends. This CDR3 has 15 residues. CDR3 sequence: CASSLRGALGETQYF. The CDR3, as DNA: TGTGCCAGCAGTTTAAGGGGGGCGCTTGGAGAGACCCAGTACTTC.

This clonotype was picked up many times. The V call is TRBV4-1, the J call TRBJ1-4; D gene unclear. Looked up from germline, CDR1 is MGHRA and CDR2 is YSYEKL. V was shortened by 0 bases and J by 1 base, with 9 bases between the two germline ends. The CDR3 length is 16 residues. The CDR3 nucleotides read TGCGCCAGCAGCCAAGATCTTTGGGGAACTAATGAAAAACTGTTTTTT. This sequence encodes CASSQDLWGTNEKLFF.

This clonotype was detected ten times or more. The chain is built from TRBV2 and TRBJ1-4, with D unresolved. CDR3 size: 13 residues. Trimming pared 5 bases from V and 0 bases from J, leaving 4 bases between. Germline V lookup: CDR1 SNHLY, CDR2 FYNNEI. The CDR3 coding sequence is TGTGCCAGCAGTCCCACAACTAATGAAAAACTGTTTTTT. Amino acid sequence: CASSPTTNEKLFF.

This clonotype was detected a few times. J is TRBJ2-1 and V is TRBV5-4; 8 nucleotides align to TRBD2. The length of the CDR3 is 15 residues. The trim removed 4 bases at V and 4 bases at J, leaving 7 bases unmatched. Germline CDR1 SGHNT, CDR2 YYREEE (reference sequence). The CDR3 loop is CASSIRGGRYNEQFF. The CDR3 DNA follows: TGTGCCAGCAGCATCCGGGGGGGCCGGTACAATGAGCAGTTCTTC.

The chain carries TRBV7-2 and TRBJ2-3; D gene unclear. Deletions cut 8 bases from V and 6 bases from J, with 15 bases between. The CDR3 extends over 13 amino acids. Germline lookup yields CDR1 SGHTA and CDR2 FQGNSA. CDR3 protein: CASGGYLRDTQYF. DNA of the CDR3: TGTGCCAGCGGTGGCTACCTCCGGGATACGCAGTATTTT.

This clonotype was counted ten times or more. This chain joins TRBV2 and TRBJ2-7; D may match TRBD1 or TRBD2 (5 bases each). From germline, CDR1 is SNHLY and CDR2 FYNNEI. Trimming cost V 6 bases and J 2 bases, with 14 bases left between them. CDR3 length: 14 amino acids. CDR3 in DNA: TGTGCCAGCAGCAGGGAACTAGGGACCTACGAGCAGTACGTC. Translation: CASSRELGTYEQYV.

The V call is TRBV20-1, the J call TRBJ1-1; D is uncertain. Per the germline V gene, CDR1 is DFQATT and CDR2 is SNEGSKA (reference sequence). This CDR3 contains 13 residues. With 6 bases removed from V and 3 bases from J, the gap between germline ends came to 14 bases. Here the CDR3 reads CSAVDWVHTEAFF. The DNA of the CDR3 is TGCAGTGCGGTGGACTGGGTCCACACTGAAGCTTTCTTT.

In its sample, this clonotype was seen once. The V gene is TRBV29-1, the J gene TRBJ2-5; no clear D gene. The CDR3 contains 12 residues. V was trimmed by 4 bases and J by 5 bases, leaving 11 bases between them. Looked up from germline, CDR1 is SQVTM and CDR2 is ANQGSEA. CDR3 residues: CSVAGPRETQYF. The CDR3 DNA follows: TGCAGCGTTGCAGGACCTCGGGAGACCCAGTACTTC.

V usage is TRBV6-5 and J usage is TRBJ2-3; D unresolved. V shed 2 bases and J shed 0 bases, with 9 bases lying between them. The CDR3 is 15 residues long. Germline V lookup: CDR1 MNHEY, CDR2 SVGAGI. CDR3 amino acids: CASSYTALSTDTQYF. The CDR3 DNA reads TGTGCCAGCAGTTACACAGCCCTGAGCACAGATACGCAGTATTTT.

The chain links TRBV6-2 or TRBV6-3 to TRBJ2-3; TRBD2 aligns across 12 bases. The V and J ends lost 5 bases and 14 bases, in that order; junction bases with no gene match: 17. Germline CDR1 MNHEY, CDR2 SVGEGT. The CDR3 has 16 residues. The CDR3 is CASSQRLAGDIFRRYF. DNA for the CDR3: TGTGCCAGCAGTCAAAGACTAGCGGGGGACATTTTTCGGCGGTATTTT.

The CDR3 loop is CASSLQGMAPKSEAFF. CDR3 DNA sequence: TGTGCCAGCAGTTTGCAAGGAATGGCTCCCAAGTCTGAAGCTTTCTTT. The genes are TRBV12-3 or TRBV12-4 and TRBJ1-1; no definite D call. The CDR3 covers 16 residues. V lost 3 bases and J lost 6, with 20 bases in between.

This clonotype was seen ten or more times. This sequence joins TRBV4-3 and TRBJ1-2; D gene ambiguous. The CDR3 loop spans 16 amino acids. Trimming cost V 4 bases and J 4 bases, with 19 bases left between them. CDR1 is LGHNA and CDR2 is YSLEER in the germline V gene. Here the CDR3 reads CASSPVHFDLSYGYTF. CDR3 DNA: TGCGCCAGCAGCCCCGTCCACTTTGACCTTTCCTATGGCTACACCTTC.

The rearrangement links TRBV4-2 to TRBJ1-2, with 10 bases matching TRBD1. Trimming took 0 bases from V and 7 from J; bases not matched to a gene: 5. CDR3 length: 15 amino acids. In germline, CDR1 is LGHNA, CDR2 YNFKEQ. In nucleotides, the CDR3 is TGTGCCAGCAGCCAAGATATGAGGGACAGGGGTGGCTACACCTTC. Protein product: CASSQDMRDRGGYTF.